The 9 T cell receptor beta chains below all came from one sample that was sequenced in a study of control samples from healthy donors and cancer patients. TCRdb's copy holds only in-frame clones and misses some; the assay was immunoSEQ multiplex PCR. Of about 150,000 clones in the sample, roughly 89% were seen once. The sequenced material came from blood. The receptors shown here come from a man aged 25-40 years in good health.

The rearrangement joins TRBV13 to TRBJ2-1; possible D gene TRBD1, 6 bases. CDR1 PRHDT and CDR2 FYEKMQ come from the germline V gene (reference sequence). CDR3 length: 13 residues. The V end lost 4 bases, the J end lost 8 bases, and 12 bases lay between the germline ends. The chain's CDR3 is CASSYGRGDEQFF. The CDR3 DNA sequence: TGTGCCAGCAGCTATGGCAGGGGTGATGAGCAGTTCTTC.

J is TRBJ2-7 and V is TRBV7-2; the D gene is possibly TRBD2 (6 bases). Trimming cost V 5 bases and J 4 bases, with 21 bases left between them. CDR3 size: 16 residues. The germline CDR1 and CDR2 sequences are SGHTA and FQGNSA. The CDR3 DNA reads TGTGCCAGCAGCGACCCTGGGGGGACGGCATCATACGAGCAGTACTTC. It specifies CASSDPGGTASYEQYF.

The genes are TRBV6-6 and TRBJ1-4; maybe TRBD1 (6 bases). Trimming cost V 4 bases and J 4 bases, with 16 bases left between them. The CDR3 has 16 amino acids. The V gene's germline CDR1 is MNHNY and CDR2 SVGAGI (reference sequence). The CDR3 sequence is CASSSRATGGNEKLFF. CDR3 nucleotides: TGTGCCAGCAGTTCGAGGGCGACAGGCGGTAATGAAAAACTGTTTTTT.

The chain employs TRBV9 and TRBJ2-7, with D possibly being TRBD2 (5 bases). This CDR3 comprises 12 residues. Trimming pared 4 bases from V and 5 bases from J, leaving 10 bases between. Germline values: CDR1 SGDLS, CDR2 YYNGEE. CDR3 sequence reads: CASSPGRDEQYF. The CDR3 DNA reads as TGTGCCAGCAGCCCGGGAAGGGACGAGCAGTACTTC.

This clone appeared a few times. The chain joins TRBV21-1 to TRBJ2-2; TRBD1 was called by the table and not checked on the DNA. TRBV21-1 is a pseudogene segment. The CDR3 has 13 residues. CDR3 bases: TGTGCCAGCAAGAGGGACAGTCCCGGGGAGCTGTTTTTT. Its translation is CASKRDSPGELFF.

The V gene is TRBV5-4, the J gene TRBJ1-1; D uncertain. The germline V gene encodes CDR1 SGHNT and CDR2 YYREEE (reference sequence). Trimming pared 2 bases from V and 4 bases from J, leaving 15 bases between. The CDR3 loop spans 15 amino acids. CDR3 region: CASSLEGRRGTEAFF. In DNA form, the CDR3 reads TGTGCCAGCAGCTTAGAGGGCCGACGTGGCACTGAAGCTTTCTTT.

The chain uses TRBV6-5 and TRBJ1-1; D is perhaps TRBD1 (6 bases). V dropped 2 bases and J dropped 4 bases, with 11 bases sitting between them. Germline-derived CDR1 and CDR2 are MNHEY and SVGAGI. The CDR3 has 14 residues. This chain's CDR3 is CASSYEGVGTEAFF. CDR3 nucleotides: TGTGCCAGCAGTTACGAGGGGGTGGGCACTGAAGCTTTCTTT.

This clone appeared a single time. CDR3 sequence: CASSSGGPAKNIQYF. CDR3 nucleotide sequence: TGTGCCAGCAGCTCGGGGGGGCCGGCCAAAAACATTCAGTACTTC. The chain recombines TRBV5-4 with TRBJ2-4; TRBD2 matches at 8 bases. V was clipped by 3 bases and J by 1 base; unmatched bases: 3. The CDR3 length is 15 residues. CDR1 is SGHNT and CDR2 is YYREEE in the germline V gene (reference sequence).

This chain uses TRBV6-6 with TRBJ2-3; weak D call: TRBD2 (5 bases). V lost 6 bases and J lost 2, with 12 bases in between. There are 14 residues in the CDR3. From germline, CDR1 is MNHNY and CDR2 SVGAGI (reference sequence). The chain's CDR3 is CASRTPGVTDTQYF. Here the CDR3 DNA reads TGTGCCAGCAGGACCCCCGGGGTCACAGATACGCAGTATTTT.